The TCR beta chain under discussion was sequenced for a study of blood T cell repertoires in COVID-19 (dated by TCRdb to about 2020). For the study in its entirety: Samples from collaborators originated in the United States, Italy and Spain and spanned both the acute and convalescent phases of COVID-19. The material from the prospective study consisted of cDNA or gDNA derived from T cells, B-cell-depleted T cells, or PBMCs. The dataset comprised deeply sampled blood TCRbeta repertoires from subjects exposed to, actively infected with, or recovered from COVID-19. A freely available public database, intended as a resource for researchers studying the immune response to SARS-CoV-2, is where the repertoires were released. Samples came from the ongoing ImmuneRACE study (first 160 participants) plus 1,254 subjects from 6 global collaborators. The sample metadata nearly always contained a de-identified subject ID, COVID-19 status, age in years and sex. Where available, HLA class I and class II types were obtained from metadata supplied by the sample provider rather than from assay-based typing.

TCRbeta CDR3 regions were amplified from genomic DNA using the immunoSEQ Assay, a bias-controlled multiplex PCR. As for the original processing: Nucleated cell counts per sample were estimated from amplification of reference gene primers within the assay. To quantify the absolute abundance of each unique TCRbeta CDR3 rearrangement, sequence reads were collapsed and filtered. Productive Simpson clonality was computed per sample as the square root of Simpson's diversity index over productive rearrangements. TCRdb mirrors the immuneACCESS table, restricted to in-frame sequences. Some clones are absent from its copies; in checked studies, under half trace to an unresolved V gene, and the reason for the others is unknown. That table is the source of V, J and clone size, and D and trimming were worked out from the DNA. This sample has 150,000 to 200,000 clones in its table, and 75% to 90% of those were observed once. Together, the top ten hold 6.5% to 8.5% of the sample.

Concerning this clone itself: No cognate antigen has been identified for it. No base quality information exists; no much larger clone differs at one position.

Study-level results and caveats: The amount of clinical and demographic metadata varied by source and participant and was provided uncurated.

The V end loses 0 bases and the J end loses 7 bases, and a stretch of 14 bases separates them. Per the germline V gene, SGDLS is the CDR1 and YYNGEE is the CDR2. The CDR3 has 14 amino acids, counting the end cysteine and phenylalanine. Of the read, only the CDR3 DNA is kept; its 42 bases are in frame from base 1. In Seattle, one collaborating source enrolled patients while the infection was active and tracked those patients longitudinally over the course of disease. The collaborating institutions used their own protocols to collect whole blood in K2EDTA tubes. For TCRbeta analysis, collaborators shipped samples in one of three forms: frozen whole blood, isolated PBMCs, or DNA extracted from either of those sample types.

The sequence is built from TRBV9 and TRBJ2-7, with TRBD1 perhaps the D gene, on 6 matching bases. The origin of this receptor is a woman aged 70-85 years with COVID-19, enrolled during active disease. The sequenced sample was peripheral blood. DNA sequence: TGTGCCAGCAGCGTAGGAGGGAGCCAGGGGGAGCAGTACTTC. Translated, this is CASSVGGSQGEQYF.